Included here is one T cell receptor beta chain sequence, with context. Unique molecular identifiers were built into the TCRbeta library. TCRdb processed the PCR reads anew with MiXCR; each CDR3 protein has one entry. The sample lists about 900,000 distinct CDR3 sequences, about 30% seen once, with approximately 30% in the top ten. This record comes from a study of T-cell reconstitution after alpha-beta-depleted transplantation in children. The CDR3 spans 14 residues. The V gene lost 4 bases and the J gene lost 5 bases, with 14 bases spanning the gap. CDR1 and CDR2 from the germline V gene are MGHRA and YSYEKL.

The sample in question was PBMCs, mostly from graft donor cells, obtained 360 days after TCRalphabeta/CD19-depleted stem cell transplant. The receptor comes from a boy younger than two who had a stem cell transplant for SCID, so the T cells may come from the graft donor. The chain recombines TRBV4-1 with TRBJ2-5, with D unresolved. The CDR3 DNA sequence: TGCGCCAGCAGCCCCAGTGGGAAGAGGGAGACCCAGTACTTC. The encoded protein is CASSPSGKRETQYF.